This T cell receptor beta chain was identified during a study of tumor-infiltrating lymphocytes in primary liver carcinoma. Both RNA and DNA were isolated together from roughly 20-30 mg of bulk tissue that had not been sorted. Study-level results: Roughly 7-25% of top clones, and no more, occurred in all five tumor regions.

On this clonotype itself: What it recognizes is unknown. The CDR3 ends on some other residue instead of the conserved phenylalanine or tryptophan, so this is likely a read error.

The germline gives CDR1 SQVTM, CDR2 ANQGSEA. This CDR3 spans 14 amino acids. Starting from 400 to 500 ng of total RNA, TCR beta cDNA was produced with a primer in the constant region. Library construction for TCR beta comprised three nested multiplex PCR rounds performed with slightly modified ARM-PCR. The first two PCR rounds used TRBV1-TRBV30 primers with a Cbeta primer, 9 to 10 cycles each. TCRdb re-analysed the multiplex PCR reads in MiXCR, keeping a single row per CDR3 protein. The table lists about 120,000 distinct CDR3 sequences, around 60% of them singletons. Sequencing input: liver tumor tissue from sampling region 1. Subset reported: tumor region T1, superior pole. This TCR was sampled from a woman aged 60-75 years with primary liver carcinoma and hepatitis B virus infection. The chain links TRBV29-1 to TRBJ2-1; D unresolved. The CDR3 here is CSVEPAGTGNKQFS. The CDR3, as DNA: TGCAGCGTTGAACCGGCAGGAACCGGCAATAAGCAGTTCTCC.